This is a list of T cell receptor beta chains from one sample in a study of graft-versus-host responses after intestinal transplantation. The protocol was immunoSEQ multiplex PCR, while the TCRdb copy is restricted to in-frame clones and leaves out a portion. The repertoire holds approximately 10,000 clones, with more than 85% as singletons. Here the sequenced sample was PBMCs, taken almost 70 days after transplant. These receptor sequences come from a human patient who received an intestinal transplant, so some T cells may come from the graft donor. Each CDR3 is given with its conserved first and last residue. The D gene is left open where the match is weak. Size is omitted from some rows. Given values are once, few, many or a class for expanded clones.

NA | TRBJ2-7 | NA | TRBV7-2 | TGTGCCAGCAGCTTCGGCTTGAGGCGACGGCCCCCCTACGAGCAGTACTTC | CASSFGLRRRPPYEQYF
TRBD1 | TRBJ2-7 | NA | TRBV5-1 | TGCGCCAGCAGCCCCCGCGGACCGGGACAGGGGACCCACGAGCAGTACTTC | CASSPRGPGQGTHEQYF
TRBD2 | TRBJ2-7 | NA | TRBV28 | TGTGCCAGCAGTTCCCCCGGGACTAGCAGTTACGAGCAGTACTTC | CASSSPGTSSYEQYF
TRBD1 | TRBJ2-7 | NA | TRBV30 | TGTGCCTGGAGGACAGGGAATTTATACGAGCAGTACTTC | CAWRTGNLYEQYF
NA | TRBJ1-5 | NA | TRBV27 | TGTGCCAGCAGACTATATAGCAATCAGCCCCAGCATTTT | CASRLYSNQPQHF
NA | TRBJ2-7 | NA | TRBV2 | TGTGCCAGCAGGCTAGCGCGGCACGAGCAGTACTTC | CASRLARHEQYF
TRBD1 | TRBJ2-7 | NA | TRBV5-5 | TGTGCCAGCAGCTCGGACAGGGGGCGCGACGAGCAGTACTTC | CASSSDRGRDEQYF
TRBD2 | TRBJ2-7 | NA | TRBV28 | TGTGCCAGCAGTTTGCCCGGGACTAGCCTCTCCTACGAGCAGTACTTC | CASSLPGTSLSYEQYF
NA | TRBJ1-5 | NA | TRBV2 | TGTGCCAGCAGTGTTTGGGGAGGCAATCAGCCCCAGCATTTT | CASSVWGGNQPQHF
TRBD2 | TRBJ2-3 | NA | TRBV10-3 | TGTGCCATCAGTGGGCGACTAGCGGAGAGCACAGATACGCAGTATTTT | CAISGRLAESTDTQYF
NA | TRBJ2-3 | NA | TRBV29-1 | TGCAGCGTTGAAGTCGGAATCGGACAGTCCTGGAGCACAGATACGCAGTATTTT | CSVEVGIGQSWSTDTQYF
NA | TRBJ2-5 | NA | TRBV28 | TGTGCCAGCAGTTTACGGATGAAGGAGACCCAGTACTTC | CASSLRMKETQYF
NA | TRBJ2-2 | NA | TRBV19 | TGTGCCAGTAGTCGGTGGGAGAACACCGGGGAGCTGTTTTTT | CASSRWENTGELFF
TRBD2 | TRBJ2-7 | NA | TRBV7-6 | TGTGCCAGCAGCTTCGGGACTAGCGGACCCTACGAGCAGTACTTC | CASSFGTSGPYEQYF
NA | TRBJ1-6 | few | TRBV7-2 | TGTGCCAGCAGCTTGGACACAGGGAGCTCCTATAATTCACCCCTCCACTTT | CASSLDTGSSYNSPLHF
NA | TRBJ2-7 | NA | TRBV6-1 | TGTGCCAGCAGTCTAACTAGCTTCCACGAGCAGTACTTC | CASSLTSFHEQYF
TRBD2 | TRBJ2-1 | NA | TRBV5-5 | TGTGCCAGCAGCTTTACTAGCGGGAGGGCCGGTTTATACAATGAGCAGTTCTTC | CASSFTSGRAGLYNEQFF
NA | TRBJ2-1 | NA | TRBV7-6 | TGTGCCAGCAGCCCGCCTGGCGGAACCTACAATGAGCAGTTCTTC | CASSPPGGTYNEQFF
NA | TRBJ1-3 | NA | TRBV7-9 | TGTGCCAGCAGCCCCTGGAAAGACAGGTTCGACTCTGGAAACACCATATATTTT | CASSPWKDRFDSGNTIYF
TRBD2 | TRBJ2-3 | NA | TRBV25-1 | TGTGCCAGCAGTGAATCCAGCGGGAGTGGGACAGATACGCAGTATTTT | CASSESSGSGTDTQYF
TRBD2 | TRBJ2-1 | NA | TRBV9 | TGTGCCAGCAGCTCGCAGCGGGAGGGCCCCAATGAGCAGTTCTTC | CASSSQREGPNEQFF
NA | TRBJ2-1 | NA | TRBV9 | TGTGCCAGCAGCGTAGACCCTCGGGACCAAACCTACAATGAGCAGTTCTTC | CASSVDPRDQTYNEQFF
NA | TRBJ1-1 | NA | TRBV28 | TGTGCCAGCAGTCTCACAGGGTTCTCGGTAACTGAAGCTTTCTTT | CASSLTGFSVTEAFF
TRBD1 | TRBJ1-5 | NA | TRBV6-5 | TGTGCCACTGGGACAGCCAACATCAATCAGCCCCAGCATTTT | CATGTANINQPQHF
TRBD2 | TRBJ2-6 | few | TRBV28 | TGTGCCAGCAGGTGGGGAGGGCGGAGCTCTGGGGCCAACGTCCTGACTTTC | CASRWGGRSSGANVLTF
NA | TRBJ2-7 | few | TRBV4-3 | TGCGCCAGCAGCCAAGATACCGGGGGCGAGCAGTACTTC | CASSQDTGGEQYF
TRBD1 | TRBJ1-4 | NA | TRBV4-1 | TGCGCCAGCAGCCGACGGACAGGGGCTAATGAAAAACTGTTTTTT | CASSRRTGANEKLFF